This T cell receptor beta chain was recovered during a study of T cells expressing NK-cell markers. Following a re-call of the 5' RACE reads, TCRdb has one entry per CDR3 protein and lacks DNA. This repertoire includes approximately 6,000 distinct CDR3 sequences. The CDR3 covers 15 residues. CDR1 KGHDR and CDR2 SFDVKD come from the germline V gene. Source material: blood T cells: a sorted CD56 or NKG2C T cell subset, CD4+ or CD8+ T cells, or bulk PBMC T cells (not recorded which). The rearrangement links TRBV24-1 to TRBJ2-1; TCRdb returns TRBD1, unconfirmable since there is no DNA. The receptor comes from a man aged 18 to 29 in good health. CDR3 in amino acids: CATSTRDRYHNEQFF.